This TCR beta chain was captured by sequencing in a study of OX40 agonist ivuxolimab in advanced cancers. Overall study: Checkpoint inhibitors had been given previously to approximately 40% of patients.

Some clones are missing from TCRdb's copy, which holds only in-frame ones; the method was immunoSEQ multiplex PCR. This table holds 70,000 to 85,000 clones, approximately 90% found once. Germline loops: CDR1 MNHEY, CDR2 SMNVEV (reference sequence). V shed 5 bases and J shed 4 bases, with 12 bases lying between them. There are 15 residues in the CDR3. Sequences were derived from CD4+ or CD8+ T cells sorted from blood, sampled in a trial of the OX40 agonist ivuxolimab. The TCR comes from an adult with an advanced solid tumor such as melanoma, head and neck, liver or kidney cancer. The J gene is TRBJ2-6, the V gene TRBV27; perhaps TRBD1 as D (6 bases). CDR3 loop: CASSLQGAGANVLTF. The CDR3 DNA follows: TGTGCCAGCAGTCTACAGGGTGCCGGGGCCAACGTCCTGACTTTC.